This is a list of T cell receptor beta chains from one sample in a study of cytomegalovirus exposure and HLA in healthy donors. Libraries were prepared by immunoSEQ multiplex PCR; TCRdb keeps only in-frame clonotypes and omits some of them. Of tens of thousands of clones listed, roughly 87% were seen once; the top ten hold around 8%. The sequenced sample consisted of PBMCs. The receptors stem from a woman between 40 and 50 years old in good health and CMV-seropositive. Each CDR3 is given with its conserved first and last residue. The order of the fields is clone size, V gene, J gene, D gene, CDR3 DNA, CDR3 protein. A D gene is named only where the DNA matches it firmly. Expanded clones get a size class; other rows say once, few or many, or leave the size out.

NA	TRBV28	TRBJ2-1	TRBD1	TGTGCCAGCAGTCCCCTCCTCGGGACAGGAGGTTACAATGAGCAGTTCTTC	CASSPLLGTGGYNEQFF
once	TRBV5-4	TRBJ2-7	TRBD1	TGTGCCAGCAGCTACGACAGGGGAAGGTACGAGCAGTACTTC	CASSYDRGRYEQYF
once	TRBV7-8	TRBJ2-7	TRBD1	TGTGCCAGCAGCCGCGAGGCAGGGGGCGGAGACGAGCAGTACTTC	CASSREAGGGDEQYF
NA	TRBV19	TRBJ1-1	NA	TGTGCCAGTAGTACACACGGGACACTGAACACTGAAGCTTTCTTT	CASSTHGTLNTEAFF
once	TRBV6-1	TRBJ2-7	TRBD2	TGTGCCAGCAGTGAAGATTGGGGTAGCGGGGGGCTTCGTGAGCAGTACTTC	CASSEDWGSGGLREQYF
NA	TRBV11-3	TRBJ2-7	TRBD2	TGTGCCAGCAGCTTATCAGCGGGAGCCTACGAGCAGTACTTC	CASSLSAGAYEQYF
NA	TRBV7-9	TRBJ2-5	TRBD1	TGTGCCAGCAGCAGGACAGGGGGGAGAGAGACCCAGTACTTC	CASSRTGGRETQYF
NA	TRBV9	TRBJ2-1	NA	TGTGCCAGCAGTCGGACTTCCCGCTACAATGAGCAGTTCTTC	CASSRTSRYNEQFF
few	TRBV27	TRBJ2-5	NA	TGTGCCAGCAGGCCCCTTGTAGCCGGAGAGACCCAGTACTTC	CASRPLVAGETQYF
NA	TRBV10-1	TRBJ1-1	NA	TGCGCCAGCACCACGGACCAGGGTGGGGCGCACACTGAAGCTTTCTTT	CASTTDQGGAHTEAFF
once	TRBV5-1	TRBJ2-1	TRBD2	TGCGCCAGCAGCCCGACTAGCGGGGGGCTATACAATGAGCAGTTCTTC	CASSPTSGGLYNEQFF
NA	TRBV7-7	TRBJ1-1	TRBD1	TGTGCTAGCAGCCCTGGGACAGGGACTGAAGCTTTCTTT	CASSPGTGTEAFF
few	TRBV7-2	TRBJ2-7	NA	TGTGCCAGCAGCTTAGACGGGTGGTTTAGGGGTTACGAGCAGTACTTC	CASSLDGWFRGYEQYF
NA	TRBV2	TRBJ2-1	NA	TGTGCCAGCAGTGAGGGCAGCTCCTACAATGAGCAGTTCTTC	CASSEGSSYNEQFF
NA	TRBV6-5	TRBJ2-7	TRBD2	TGTGCCAGCAGGGGACTAGTCGGAGAGCAGTACTTC	CASRGLVGEQYF
NA	TRBV14	TRBJ1-2	NA	TGTGCCAGCAGCCAAGACGACAGGATCCCCTATGGCTACACCTTC	CASSQDDRIPYGYTF
NA	TRBV2	TRBJ2-3	NA	TGTGCCAGCAAGGTTCGGGGGACCACAGATACGCAGTATTTT	CASKVRGTTDTQYF
NA	TRBV5-1	TRBJ2-3	TRBD2	TGCGCCAGCAGCTTGGAAACTAGCGGGGCTCGCACAGATACGCAGTATTTT	CASSLETSGARTDTQYF
NA	TRBV4-2	TRBJ1-1	TRBD1	TGTGCCAGCAGCCAGGCCGAAGGCGGGACAGGGAGTACTTTCTTT	CASSQAEGGTGSTFF
NA	TRBV11-3	TRBJ2-1	TRBD1	TGTGCCAGCAGCTTGGGGACAGGTTCGAATGAGCAGTTCTTC	CASSLGTGSNEQFF
NA	TRBV25-1	TRBJ2-1	TRBD1	TGTGCCAGCAGTTCTAACAGGGGTAGGTACAATGAGCAGTTCTTC	CASSSNRGRYNEQFF
NA	TRBV19	TRBJ2-2	TRBD1	TGTGCCAGTAGTCGAGGACAGGGTCCGGAGGGGGAGCTGTTTTTT	CASSRGQGPEGELFF
NA	TRBV30	TRBJ1-2	NA	TGTGCCTGGAGTGTCCCAGGGAACTATGGCTACACCTTC	CAWSVPGNYGYTF
NA	TRBV5-8	TRBJ2-2	TRBD1	TGTGCCAGCAGCTTGTGGGCCGGGACAGATAACACCGGGGAGCTGTTTTTT	CASSLWAGTDNTGELFF
NA	TRBV14	TRBJ2-3	TRBD2	TGTGCCAGCAGCCAAGGCTCAGCGGGGGCTACAGATACGCAGTATTTT	CASSQGSAGATDTQYF
NA	TRBV6-5	TRBJ2-3	NA	TGTGCCAGCAGTTACTCGTTCTGGGGGCAGACAGATACGCAGTATTTT	CASSYSFWGQTDTQYF
NA	TRBV6-5	TRBJ1-5	NA	TGTGCCAGCTCCCTCCGACAGAACAATCAGCCCCAGCATTTT	CASSLRQNNQPQHF
NA	TRBV2	TRBJ2-7	TRBD1	TGTGCCAGCAGTGATAGGGACAGGGGAATTTACGAGCAGTACTTC	CASSDRDRGIYEQYF
once	TRBV6-5	TRBJ1-1	NA	TGTGCCAGCAGTTACTCCCGGTTTCTCCTGAACACTGAAGCTTTCTTT	CASSYSRFLLNTEAFF
NA	TRBV7-9	TRBJ2-7	TRBD2	TGTGCCAGCAGCTTTTCGGGAGGGGTTCCCGAGCAGTACTTC	CASSFSGGVPEQYF
NA	TRBV19	TRBJ1-4	TRBD1	TGTGCCAGTACCGGGACAGGGCAGCGATGGAATGAAAAACTGTTTTTT	CASTGTGQRWNEKLFF
NA	TRBV6-1	TRBJ2-3	NA	TGTGCCAGCAGTGGGCTGGAGACCACAGATACGCAGTATTTT	CASSGLETTDTQYF
NA	TRBV7-8	TRBJ1-2	NA	TGTGCCAGCAGCTTACAACAGGGAAGTGGCTACACCTTC	CASSLQQGSGYTF
NA	TRBV2	TRBJ2-1	TRBD2	TGTGCCAGCCTCTTTGGGGGGGGGTTGGTCAATGAGCAGTTCTTC	CASLFGGGLVNEQFF
NA	TRBV19	TRBJ1-1	NA	TGTGCCAGTAGTATATACAGCTCGAACACTGAAGCTTTCTTT	CASSIYSSNTEAFF
NA	TRBV6-1	TRBJ2-5	TRBD2	TGTGCCAGCAGTGATTTAGCGGGAGTCCAAGAGACCCAGTACTTC	CASSDLAGVQETQYF
NA	TRBV6-1	TRBJ2-7	NA	TGTGCCAGCAATCGAGTGGGGAGCGGCGAGCAGTACTTC	CASNRVGSGEQYF
NA	TRBV20-1	TRBJ1-2	NA	TGCAGTGCGTGGGGGGGGGATGGCTACACCTTC	CSAWGGDGYTF
few	TRBV6-4	TRBJ2-2	TRBD2	TGTGCCAGCAGTGACGGGGGGGCCGGGGAGCTGTTTTTT	CASSDGGAGELFF
NA	TRBV18	TRBJ2-5	NA	TGTGCCAGCTCACCGGACAGAGGACAAGAGACCCAGTACTTC	CASSPDRGQETQYF
NA	TRBV27	TRBJ1-2	NA	TGTGCCAGCAGGAGGGAGGGAAAGGGGTATGGCTACACCTTC	CASRREGKGYGYTF
NA	TRBV19	TRBJ2-7	TRBD1	TGTGCCAGTGGGGGACAGTTCTCCTACGAGCAGTACTTC	CASGGQFSYEQYF
NA	TRBV10-1	TRBJ2-7	NA	TGCGCCAGCAGTGGATGGGTTCGGGACTACGAGCAGTACTTC	CASSGWVRDYEQYF
few	TRBV6-5	TRBJ1-5	TRBD1	TGTGCCAGCAGTCGGACAGGGTCCAATCAGCCCCAGCATTTT	CASSRTGSNQPQHF
once	TRBV5-1	TRBJ2-1	TRBD2	TGCGCCAGCAGCTATACTAGCGGGAGCAATGAGCAGTTCTTC	CASSYTSGSNEQFF
NA	TRBV4-2	TRBJ1-1	TRBD1	TGTGCCAGCAGCCCTACCGGACAGGGGAACATGAACACTGAAGCTTTCTTT	CASSPTGQGNMNTEAFF
NA	TRBV5-1	TRBJ1-2	NA	TGCGCCAGCAGCTTGACAGATAACTATGGCTACACCTTC	CASSLTDNYGYTF
NA	TRBV29-1	TRBJ1-2	TRBD1	TGCAGCGTTGAAGGGGACAGTCCCTATGGCTACACCTTC	CSVEGDSPYGYTF
NA	TRBV28	TRBJ2-1	TRBD2	TGTGCCAGCAGTTTAGGGACTAGCGGGAGTGGTGAGCAGTTCTTC	CASSLGTSGSGEQFF
NA	TRBV28	TRBJ2-7	TRBD1	TGTGCCAGCGCGTCAGCCGGGACAGCGCACTACGAGCAGTACTTC	CASASAGTAHYEQYF
NA	TRBV19	TRBJ1-4	NA	TGTGCCAGTAGTACCTTAGTTGCAACTAATGAAAAACTGTTTTTT	CASSTLVATNEKLFF
NA	TRBV5-4	TRBJ2-5	TRBD1	TGTGCCAGCAGCTTGCCGGGACAGGGTACAGAGACCCAGTACTTC	CASSLPGQGTETQYF
NA	TRBV28	TRBJ2-2	TRBD2	TGTGCCAGCATGGGGCTAGCGGAGAACACCGGGGAGCTGTTTTTT	CASMGLAENTGELFF
NA	TRBV6-5	TRBJ1-2	NA	TGTGCCAGCAGAAGCGACAGCTATGGCTACACCTTC	CASRSDSYGYTF
NA	TRBV28	TRBJ1-2	TRBD1	TGTGCCAGCAGTTTATCACAGGGGGTTGGATATGGCTACACCTTC	CASSLSQGVGYGYTF
NA	TRBV9	TRBJ2-2	TRBD2	TGTGCCAGCAGCCCGAGACGGACTAGCGGGGGGGCCCGGAACGGGGAGCTGTTTTTT	CASSPRRTSGGARNGELFF
once	TRBV6-6	TRBJ2-2	TRBD2	TGTGCCAGCATCAGCGGGGGTACCGGGGAGCTGTTTTTT	CASISGGTGELFF
NA	TRBV2	TRBJ1-2	TRBD1	TGTGCCAGCAGTGTAATTAGGACAGGGTGGGGCTACACCTTC	CASSVIRTGWGYTF
NA	TRBV19	TRBJ2-1	TRBD2	TGTGCCAGTAGTATGAGTGGGGGACTAGCGGGAGGGTATCCCTACAATGAGCAGTTCTTC	CASSMSGGLAGGYPYNEQFF